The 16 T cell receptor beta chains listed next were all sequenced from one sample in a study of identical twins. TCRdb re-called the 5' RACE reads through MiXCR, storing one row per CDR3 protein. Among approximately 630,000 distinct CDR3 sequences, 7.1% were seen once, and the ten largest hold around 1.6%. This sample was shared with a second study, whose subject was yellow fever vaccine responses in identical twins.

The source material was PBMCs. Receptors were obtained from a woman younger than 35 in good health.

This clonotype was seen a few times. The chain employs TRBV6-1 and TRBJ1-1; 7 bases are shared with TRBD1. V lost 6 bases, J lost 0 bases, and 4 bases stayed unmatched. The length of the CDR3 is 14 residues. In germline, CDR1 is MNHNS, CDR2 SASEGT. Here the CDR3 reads CASRETGLNTEAFF. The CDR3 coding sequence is TGTGCCAGCAGGGAGACAGGGCTGAACACTGAAGCTTTCTTT.

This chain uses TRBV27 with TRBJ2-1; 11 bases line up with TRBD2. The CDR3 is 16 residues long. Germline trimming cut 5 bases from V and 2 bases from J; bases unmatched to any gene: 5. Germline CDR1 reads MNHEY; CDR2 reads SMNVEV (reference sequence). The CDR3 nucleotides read TGTGCCAGCAGTCCCCTAGCGGGAGGTCCCTACAATGAGCAGTTCTTC. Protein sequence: CASSPLAGGPYNEQFF.

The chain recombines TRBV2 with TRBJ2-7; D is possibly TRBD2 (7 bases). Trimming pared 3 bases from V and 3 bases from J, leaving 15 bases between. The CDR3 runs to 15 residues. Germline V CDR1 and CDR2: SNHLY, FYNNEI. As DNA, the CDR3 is TGTGCCAGCAGTGAGGGGGGGCCAGCACTCTACGAGCAGTACGTC. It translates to CASSEGGPALYEQYV.

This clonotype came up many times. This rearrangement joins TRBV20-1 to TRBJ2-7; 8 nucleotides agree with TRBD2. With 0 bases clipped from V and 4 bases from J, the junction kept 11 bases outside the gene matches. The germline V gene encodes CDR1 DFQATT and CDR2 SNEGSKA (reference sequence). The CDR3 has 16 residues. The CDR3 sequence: CSAREQLAGSEYEQYF. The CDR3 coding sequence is TGCAGTGCTAGAGAGCAGCTAGCGGGTTCTGAGTACGAGCAGTACTTC.

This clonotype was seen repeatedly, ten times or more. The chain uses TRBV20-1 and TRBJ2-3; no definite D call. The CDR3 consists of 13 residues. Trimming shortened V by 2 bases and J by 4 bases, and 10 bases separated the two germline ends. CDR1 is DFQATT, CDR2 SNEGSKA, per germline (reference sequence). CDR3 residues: CSARSGLADTQYF. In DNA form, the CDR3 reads TGCAGTGCTAGAAGTGGTCTGGCAGATACGCAGTATTTT.

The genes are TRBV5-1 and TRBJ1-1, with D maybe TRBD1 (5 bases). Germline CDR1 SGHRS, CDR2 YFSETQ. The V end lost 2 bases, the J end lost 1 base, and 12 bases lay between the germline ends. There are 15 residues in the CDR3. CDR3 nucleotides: TGCGCCAGCAGCTTAACAAGTGGGGGGAACACTGAAGCTTTCTTT. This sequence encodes CASSLTSGGNTEAFF.

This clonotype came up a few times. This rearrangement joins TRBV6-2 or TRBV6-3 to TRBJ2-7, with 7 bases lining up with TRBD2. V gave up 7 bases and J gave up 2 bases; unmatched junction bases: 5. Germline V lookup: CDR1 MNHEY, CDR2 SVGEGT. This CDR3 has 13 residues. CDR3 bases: TGTGCCAGCACACTAGCGCCCACCTACGAGCAGTACTTC. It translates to CASTLAPTYEQYF.

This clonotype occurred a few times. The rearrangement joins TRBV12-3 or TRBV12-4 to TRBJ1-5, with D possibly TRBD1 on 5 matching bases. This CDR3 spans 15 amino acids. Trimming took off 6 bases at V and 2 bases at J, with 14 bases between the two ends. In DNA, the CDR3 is TGTGCCAGCAGGGGAAGGGGAGAAGGCAATCAGCCCCAGCATTTT. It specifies CASRGRGEGNQPQHF.

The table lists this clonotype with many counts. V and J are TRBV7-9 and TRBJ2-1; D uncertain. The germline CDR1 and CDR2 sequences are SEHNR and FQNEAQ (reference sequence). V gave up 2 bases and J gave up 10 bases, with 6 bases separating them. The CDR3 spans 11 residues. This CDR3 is CASSLHGEQFF. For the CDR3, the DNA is TGTGCCAGCAGCTTACATGGCGAGCAGTTCTTC.

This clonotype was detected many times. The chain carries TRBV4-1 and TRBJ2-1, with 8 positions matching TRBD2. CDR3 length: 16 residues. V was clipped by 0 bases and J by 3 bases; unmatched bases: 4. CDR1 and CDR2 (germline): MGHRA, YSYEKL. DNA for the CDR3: TGCGCCAGCAGCCAAGATAAAACTAGCGGCTACAATGAGCAGTTCTTC. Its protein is CASSQDKTSGYNEQFF.

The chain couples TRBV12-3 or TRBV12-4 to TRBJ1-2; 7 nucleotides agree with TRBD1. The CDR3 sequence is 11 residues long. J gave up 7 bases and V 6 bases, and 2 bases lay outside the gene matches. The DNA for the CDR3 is TGTGCCAGCAGGTGGACAGGTGGCTACACCTTC. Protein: CASRWTGGYTF.

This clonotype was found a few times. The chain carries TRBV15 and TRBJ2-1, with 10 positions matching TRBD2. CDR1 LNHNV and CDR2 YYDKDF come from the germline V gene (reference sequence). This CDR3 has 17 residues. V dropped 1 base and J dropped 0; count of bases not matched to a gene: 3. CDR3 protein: CATSRGPSGSSYNEQFF. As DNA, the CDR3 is TGTGCCACCAGCAGAGGTCCTAGCGGGAGCTCCTACAATGAGCAGTTCTTC.

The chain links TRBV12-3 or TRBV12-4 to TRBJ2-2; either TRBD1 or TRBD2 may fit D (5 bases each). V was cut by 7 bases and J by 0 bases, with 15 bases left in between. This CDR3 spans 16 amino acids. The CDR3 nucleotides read TGTGCCAGCACTTCGAGGGACGGACCGAACACCGGGGAGCTGTTTTTT. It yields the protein CASTSRDGPNTGELFF.

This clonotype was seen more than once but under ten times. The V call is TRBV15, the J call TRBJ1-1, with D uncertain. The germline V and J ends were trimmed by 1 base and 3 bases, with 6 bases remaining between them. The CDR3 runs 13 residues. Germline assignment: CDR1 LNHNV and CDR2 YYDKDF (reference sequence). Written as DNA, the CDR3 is TGTGCCACCAGCAGAGTCGATGACACTGAAGCTTTCTTT. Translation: CATSRVDDTEAFF.

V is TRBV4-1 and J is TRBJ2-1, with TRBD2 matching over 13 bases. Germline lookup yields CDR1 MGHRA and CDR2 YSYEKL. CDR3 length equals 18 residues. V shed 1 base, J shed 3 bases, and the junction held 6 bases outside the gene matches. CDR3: CASSQGLAGGEGYNEQFF. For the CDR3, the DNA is TGCGCCAGCAGCCAAGGACTAGCGGGGGGCGAGGGCTACAATGAGCAGTTCTTC.

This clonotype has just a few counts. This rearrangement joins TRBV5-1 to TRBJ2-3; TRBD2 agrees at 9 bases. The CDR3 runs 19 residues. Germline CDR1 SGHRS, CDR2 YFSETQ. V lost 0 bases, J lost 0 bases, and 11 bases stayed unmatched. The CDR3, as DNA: TGCGCCAGCAGCTTGGTGACTAGCGGCGCTCTAGCTAGCACAGATACGCAGTATTTT. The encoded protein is CASSLVTSGALASTDTQYF.